This T cell receptor beta chain stems from a study of glioma-infiltrating T cells after dendritic cell vaccination. This clone was seen a single time. TCRB CDR3 was amplified from 2 ug genomic DNA or less. Amplification used 60 V beta primers and 13 J beta primers. The protocol was immunoSEQ multiplex PCR, while the TCRdb copy is restricted to in-frame clones and leaves out a portion. The sample contains tens of thousands of clones, about 80% of which appear only once. The sequenced sample was blood, obtained before dendritic cell vaccination. This clonotype was sampled from a human donor with glioblastoma.

Here the CDR3 DNA reads TGTGCCAGCTCACGTTCTAGCGGGAGGGTGCAAGAGACCCAGTACTTC. Its translation: CASSRSSGRVQETQYF. The chain links TRBV18 to TRBJ2-5, with 12 positions matching TRBD2. With 4 bases clipped from V and 2 bases from J, the junction kept 5 bases outside the gene matches. The germline gives CDR1 KGHSH, CDR2 LQKENI. This CDR3 comprises 16 residues. Drawing the rest from reference TRBV18 and TRBJ2-5, the complete variable domain is NAGVMQNPRHLVRRRGQEARLRCSPMKGHSHVYWYRQLPEEGLKFMVYLQKENIIDESGMPKERFSAEFPKEGPSILRIQQVVRGDSAAYFCASSRSSGRVQETQYFGPGTRLLVL.